This T cell receptor (beta chain) derives from a study of spatial heterogeneity in lung cancer. Overall study context: Alpha-chain sequences were detected in numbers that were consistently lower than beta-chain sequences.

Study findings and constraints: Expanded alpha and beta TCR counts within tumors tracked tumor mutation counts.

TCR cDNA molecules were tagged individually, and each one carried a unique molecular identifier. TCRdb ran MiXCR on the 5' RACE reads and lists one entry per CDR3 protein. The repertoire has 15,000 to 20,000 distinct CDR3 sequences, roughly 7.3% of them found once; the top ten carry 20% to 25%. The time point is: sample taken at primary tumor resection. The V gene lost 6 bases and the J gene lost 2 bases, with 16 bases spanning the gap. The CDR3 spans 15 residues. Germline assignment: CDR1 MNHEY and CDR2 SVGAGI. Many counts were recorded for this clonotype. Its specificity is unknown. The sequence came from a female donor with early-stage non-small cell lung cancer. The sequenced sample was lung tumor tissue, obtained at surgery. The genes are TRBV6-5 and TRBJ1-2; D gene ambiguous. The CDR3 DNA reads as TGTGCCAGCAGGGACCCCCTGTGGGGAAACTATGGCTACACCTTC. Amino acid sequence: CASRDPLWGNYGYTF.